The next 9 T cell receptor beta chains were all read from a single sample in a study of T cell responses to AZD1222 COVID-19 vaccine. Profiling relied on immunoSEQ multiplex PCR, and the TCRdb table lists in-frame clones only, not all of them. This sample has roughly 100,000 clones; around 90% occur once, and the top ten carry around 8.7%. The source was peripheral blood, collected on day 0 of AZD1222 vaccination. The receptors here all came from an adult in good health.

The J gene is TRBJ1-6, the V gene TRBV4-2; D is unresolved. From germline, CDR1 is LGHNA and CDR2 YNFKEQ. The V end lost 2 bases, the J end lost 10 bases, and 18 bases lay between the germline ends. The CDR3 has 16 residues. The chain's CDR3 is CASSQIDKIGGSPLHF. For the CDR3, the DNA is TGTGCCAGCAGCCAAATTGACAAAATAGGAGGATCACCCCTCCACTTT.

The chain is built from TRBV5-1 and TRBJ2-1, with TRBD2 identical over 13 bases. The CDR3 runs to 17 residues. Germline V lookup: CDR1 SGHRS, CDR2 YFSETQ. J gave up 0 bases and V 4 bases, and 4 bases lay outside the gene matches. CDR3 in DNA: TGCGCCAGCAGCACGGGACTAGCGGGGAGCTCCTACAATGAGCAGTTCTTC. It translates to CASSTGLAGSSYNEQFF.

The chain links TRBV11-2 to TRBJ2-7; 11 nucleotides align to TRBD2. This CDR3 region has 18 residues. Trimming cost V 5 bases and J 0 bases; bases outside gene matches: 12. Germline V lookup: CDR1 SGHAT, CDR2 FQNNGV. CDR3 bases: TGTGCCAGCAGCCTAACCGGGACTAGCGGTCCCAGCTCCTACGAGCAGTACTTC. Translating it yields CASSLTGTSGPSSYEQYF.

The chain recombines TRBV25-1 with TRBJ2-5; D gene uncertain. The CDR3 has 13 residues. Germline CDR1 is MGHDK and CDR2 is SYGVNS. The ends were cut back, 4 bases at V and 2 bases at J, with 8 bases in the middle. The CDR3, as DNA: TGTGCCAGCAGTGTGCGAGTACAAGAGACCCAGTACTTC. It specifies CASSVRVQETQYF.

The chain combines TRBV4-1 with TRBJ1-2, with unresolved D. V lost 4 bases and J 4 bases, leaving 13 bases between the germline ends. This CDR3 has 14 residues. Looked up from germline, CDR1 is MGHRA and CDR2 is YSYEKL. The DNA of the CDR3 is TGCGCCAGCAGCCGCCCCCTGGCCTCCTATGGCTACACCTTC. Translated: CASSRPLASYGYTF.

The genes are TRBV11-2 and TRBJ2-1; 7 positions match TRBD1. The CDR3 extends over 19 amino acids. V lost 8 bases to trimming and J lost 0 bases; unmatched junction nucleotides: 19. Germline V gene data show CDR1 as SGHAT and CDR2 as FQNNGV. The CDR3 sequence is CASVPTGSGTGLSYNEQFF. The CDR3 DNA reads TGTGCCAGCGTCCCGACAGGGTCAGGGACGGGCCTCTCCTACAATGAGCAGTTCTTC.

The chain couples TRBV10-3 to TRBJ2-5; D unclear. V lost 2 bases and J lost 4, with 2 bases in between. This CDR3 contains 11 residues. In germline, CDR1 is ENHRY, CDR2 SYGVKD. This CDR3 reads CAISERETQYF. CDR3 in DNA: TGTGCCATCAGTGAGAGAGAGACCCAGTACTTC.

The CDR3 loop is CASSQDPGARGNTIYF. The CDR3 DNA reads TGCGCCAGCAGCCAAGATCCAGGGGCGCGAGGAAACACCATATATTTT. This chain uses TRBV4-1 with TRBJ1-3, with D possibly matching TRBD1 (6 bases). The V end was cut by 0 bases, the J end by 4 bases, with 13 bases between. Germline V gene lookup returns CDR1 MGHRA and CDR2 YSYEKL. The CDR3 is 16 amino acids.

This CDR3 is CASSQGGVGSTDTQYF. The CDR3 nucleotides are TGCGCCAGCAGCCAGGGTGGGGTGGGGTCCACAGATACGCAGTATTTT. This chain joins TRBV4-3 and TRBJ2-3; D uncertain. Germline V gene data show CDR1 as LGHNA and CDR2 as YSLEER. The CDR3 sequence is 16 residues long. Trimming left V 3 bases short and J 2 bases short, with 15 bases between.